The 8 T cell receptor beta chains reported below all come from one sample, sequenced in a study of cytomegalovirus exposure and HLA in healthy donors. The primer mix had 60 Vbeta and 13 Jbeta primers. Repertoires were generated with immunoSEQ multiplex PCR, while TCRdb's copy carries only in-frame clones and drops some. This sample has some 200,000 clones; more than 60% occur once, and the top ten carry about 1.7%. The sequenced sample consisted of PBMCs. The receptors here all came from a man aged 45 to 65 in good health and CMV-seronegative.

The chain carries TRBV19 and TRBJ2-7; 11 positions agree with TRBD2. The CDR3 contains 16 residues. The V gene end was trimmed by 3 bases and the J gene end by 7 bases; junction bases not matched to a gene: 11. Germline V gene data show CDR1 as LNHDA and CDR2 as SQIVND (reference sequence). The CDR3 sequence is CASSMHRLAGPLEQYF. CDR3 DNA sequence: TGTGCCAGTAGTATGCACCGACTAGCGGGGCCCTTGGAGCAGTACTTC. The full variable domain, with the rest looked up from reference TRBV19 and TRBJ2-7, is DGGITQSPKYLFRKEGQNVTLSCEQNLNHDAMYWYRQDPGQGLRLIYYSQIVNDFQKGDIAEGYSVSREKKESFPLTVTSAQKNPTAFYLCASSMHRLAGPLEQYFGPGTRLTVT.

The chain is built from TRBV10-3 and TRBJ1-4; tentative D call: TRBD1 (6 bases). The CDR3 is made up of 14 amino acids. The ends were cut back, 10 bases at V and 7 bases at J, with 19 bases in the middle. Germline V gene lookup returns CDR1 ENHRY and CDR2 SYGVKD. The CDR3 reads CATHPGAGVEKLFF. The CDR3, as DNA: TGTGCCACCCATCCTGGGGCAGGGGTTGAAAAACTGTTTTTT.

The rearrangement links TRBV19 to TRBJ2-7, with 9 bases identical to TRBD1. Germline V CDR1 and CDR2: LNHDA, SQIVND (reference sequence). The CDR3 is made up of 14 amino acids. V shed 6 bases, J shed 3 bases, and the junction held 6 bases outside the gene matches. As DNA, the CDR3 is TGTGCCAGTAGGAATCAGGACAGGGGCTACGAGCAGTACTTC. Translation: CASRNQDRGYEQYF.

This clone was seen a handful of times. The same CDR3 is also encoded by other DNA sequences in this sample. The rearrangement joins TRBV6-5 to TRBJ1-3, with D possibly TRBD1 on 6 matching bases. Germline values: CDR1 MNHEY, CDR2 SVGAGI. The CDR3 has 14 residues. V gave up 4 bases and J gave up 4 bases, with 11 bases separating them. CDR3: CASSSTGLGNTIYF. In DNA, the CDR3 is TGTGCCAGCAGTTCCACAGGGTTGGGAAACACCATATATTTT.

The sample holds a few counts of this clone. This chain connects TRBV10-2 to TRBJ1-4; D is uncertain. CDR1 is WSHSY and CDR2 is SAAADI in the germline V gene. The CDR3 covers 13 residues. Trimming stripped 10 bases from V and 0 bases from J, with 9 bases between. The CDR3 protein is CATKRATNEKLFF. In nucleotides, the CDR3 is TGCGCCACCAAACGGGCAACTAATGAAAAACTGTTTTTT.

This clone is a singleton in its sample. The CDR3 loop reads CASSPPPTSGRYEQYF. CDR3 sequence (DNA): TGCGCCAGCAGCCCCCCACCGACTAGCGGGAGATACGAGCAGTACTTC. J is TRBJ2-7 and V is TRBV4-1; 12 positions match TRBD2. From germline, CDR1 is MGHRA and CDR2 YSYEKL. The CDR3 length is 16 residues. J gave up 4 bases and V 4 bases, and 8 bases lay outside the gene matches.

The chain uses TRBV9 and TRBJ1-2; D not certain. V was shortened by 1 base and J by 4 bases, with 5 bases between the two germline ends. Germline CDR1 reads SGDLS; CDR2 reads YYNGEE. The CDR3 is 12 residues long. The CDR3 bases are TGTGCCAGCAGCGTACCCAGCTATGGCTACACCTTC. Translated, it gives CASSVPSYGYTF.

The chain couples TRBV5-1 to TRBJ2-1; 7 bases are shared with TRBD2. The CDR3 consists of 16 residues. Trimming at V came to 4 bases and at J to 0 bases, leaving 7 bases not matched to a gene. Germline V gene data show CDR1 as SGHRS and CDR2 as YFSETQ. This CDR3 is CASSTIPGGSYNEQFF. CDR3 sequence (DNA): TGCGCCAGCAGCACCATACCGGGAGGCTCCTACAATGAGCAGTTCTTC.